The 28 T cell receptor beta chains given below trace back to one sample, sequenced in a study of blood T cell repertoires in COVID-19. Sequencing used immunoSEQ multiplex PCR; TCRdb keeps in-frame clones, though not all of them. Among a few hundred thousand clones listed, nearly 90% were seen once. The specimen sequenced was PBMCs or T cells enriched from blood (not recorded which). The receptors shown here come from a woman aged 25 to 39 who had recovered from COVID-19.

V gene TRBV27 combines with J gene TRBJ1-3; D not resolved. Germline V gene sequence: CDR1 MNHEY, CDR2 SMNVEV (reference sequence). The CDR3 contains 15 residues. V lost 4 bases to trimming and J lost 0 bases, with 10 bases between them. In nucleotides, the CDR3 is TGTGCCAGCAGTTCAGAGGGAGTCTCTGGAAACACCATATATTTT. It is translated as CASSSEGVSGNTIYF.

CDR3 DNA sequence: TGTGCCAGCACCGGGGAATATAGCAATCAGCCCCAGCATTTT. It specifies CASTGEYSNQPQHF. The genes are TRBV2 and TRBJ1-5; D is unclear. The CDR3 is 14 residues long. Germline V gives CDR1 SNHLY, CDR2 FYNNEI. The V and J ends lost 7 bases and 0 bases respectively, with 10 bases between them.

This rearrangement joins TRBV29-1 to TRBJ1-1, with 8 bases identical to TRBD1. This CDR3 has 15 residues. V was clipped by 2 bases and J by 5 bases; unmatched bases: 10. CDR1 is SQVTM, CDR2 ANQGSEA, per germline. CDR3 amino acids: CSVENAPGGNTEAFF. The CDR3 region has the DNA TGCAGCGTTGAAAACGCCCCAGGGGGCAATACTGAAGCTTTCTTT.

The V gene is TRBV7-8, the J gene TRBJ1-5; D might be TRBD1 (6 bases). V lost 0 bases, J lost 7 bases, and 19 bases lay in between. Germline V CDR1 and CDR2: SGHVS, FQNEAQ. The CDR3 runs 17 residues. Here the CDR3 reads CASSLADRGQRRQPQHF. The CDR3 DNA sequence: TGTGCCAGCAGCTTAGCGGACCGGGGACAAAGACGACAGCCCCAGCATTTT.

The chain joins TRBV19 to TRBJ2-2; D remains unclear. V was pared by 3 bases and J by 5 bases, with 10 bases between. The germline V gene has CDR1 LNHDA and CDR2 SQIVND (reference sequence). The CDR3 length is 14 residues. CDR3 nucleotides: TGTGCCAGTAGTATTCTCATCGGGACCGGGGAGCTGTTTTTT. Translation gives CASSILIGTGELFF. Complete variable domain (other parts from reference TRBV19 and TRBJ2-2): DGGITQSPKYLFRKEGQNVTLSCEQNLNHDAMYWYRQDPGQGLRLIYYSQIVNDFQKGDIAEGYSVSREKKESFPLTVTSAQKNPTAFYLCASSILIGTGELFFGEGSRLTVL.

The chain employs TRBV18 and TRBJ2-4; 7 nucleotides agree with TRBD1. The CDR3 is made up of 14 amino acids. J lost 8 bases, V lost 3 bases, and 7 bases had no gene match. The germline V gene encodes CDR1 KGHSH and CDR2 LQKENI. The CDR3 DNA sequence: TGTGCCAGCTCACCTCGACAGGGAGCGGACATTCAGTACTTC. Translated: CASSPRQGADIQYF.

The V gene is TRBV5-6, the J gene TRBJ1-5; 7 bases fit TRBD1. The CDR3 loop spans 14 amino acids. V lost 7 bases to trimming and J lost 4 bases; unmatched junction nucleotides: 8. Germline CDR1 SGHDT, CDR2 YYEEEE. The CDR3 nucleotides read TGTGCCAGCTCCCGGGGACAGATTAATCAGCCCCAGCATTTT. Translated: CASSRGQINQPQHF. Full variable domain (outside the CDR3, taken from reference TRBV5-6 and TRBJ1-5): DAGVTQSPTHLIKTRGQQVTLRCSPKSGHDTVSWYQQALGQGPQFIFQYYEEEERQRGNFPDRFSGHQFPNYSSELNVNALLLGDSALYLCASSRGQINQPQHFGDGTRLSIL.

This clone was seen only a few times. This chain connects TRBV9 to TRBJ1-6; 7 bases match TRBD1. Per germline, CDR1 SGDLS and CDR2 YYNGEE. The CDR3 has 18 amino acids. V lost 3 bases, J lost 4 bases, and 13 bases stayed unmatched. The CDR3 loop is CASSGGPDRASYNSPLHF. Here the CDR3 DNA reads TGTGCCAGCAGCGGGGGCCCCGACAGGGCGTCATATAATTCACCCCTCCACTTT. The whole variable domain, remainder taken from reference TRBV9 and TRBJ1-6, is DSGVTQTPKHLITATGQRVTLRCSPRSGDLSVYWYQQSLDQGLQFLIQYYNGEERAKGNILERFSAQQFPDLHSELNLSSLELGDSALYFCASSGGPDRASYNSPLHFGNGTRLTVT.

The genes are TRBV5-1 and TRBJ2-1; TRBD2 aligns across 15 bases. V lost 2 bases to trimming and J lost 7 bases; unmatched junction nucleotides: 7. The germline CDR1 and CDR2 sequences are SGHRS and YFSETQ. This CDR3 region has 17 residues. The CDR3 nucleotides read TGCGCCAGCAGCTTATACCTGGGACTAGCGGGGGGTAATGAGCAGTTCTTC. Protein product: CASSLYLGLAGGNEQFF. Variable domain in full (rest from reference TRBV5-1 and TRBJ2-1): KAGVTQTPRYLIKTRGQQVTLSCSPISGHRSVSWYQQTPGQGLQFLFEYFSETQRNKGNFPGRFSGRQFSNSRSEMNVSTLELGDSALYLCASSLYLGLAGGNEQFFGPGTRLTVL.

A few counts support this clone. The chain links TRBV27 to TRBJ1-2, with D tentatively TRBD1 (5 bases). There are 15 residues in the CDR3. Per the germline V gene, CDR1 is MNHEY and CDR2 is SMNVEV (reference sequence). V dropped 2 bases and J dropped 5 bases, with 15 bases sitting between them. CDR3 sequence: CASSLKGRGEYGYTF. CDR3 coding DNA: TGTGCCAGCAGTTTAAAAGGCCGGGGGGAGTATGGCTACACCTTC.

As to this clone: The same CDR3 also results from other DNA sequences found in this sample. The gene calls are TRBV3-1 (or the pseudogene TRBV3-2) and TRBJ1-5, with unresolved D. CDR3 length equals 15 residues. Germline V lookup: CDR1 LGHDT, CDR2 YNNKEL (reference sequence). V lost 1 base, J lost 1 base, and 8 bases lay in between. The CDR3 reads CASSQGRSSNQPQHF. The DNA for the CDR3 is TGTGCCAGCAGCCAAGGCCGGTCGAGCAATCAGCCCCAGCATTTT.

This clone appeared once. The chain couples TRBV19 to TRBJ2-1, with 14 positions matching TRBD2. Per the germline V gene, CDR1 is LNHDA and CDR2 is SQIVND (reference sequence). The CDR3 covers 16 residues. V lost 8 bases and J lost 3; bases outside the gene matches: 6. CDR3 in amino acids: CASRLAGGRSYNEQFF. CDR3 nucleotide sequence: TGTGCCAGTCGACTAGCGGGGGGGCGCAGCTACAATGAGCAGTTCTTC.

The J gene is TRBJ1-5, the V gene TRBV4-2; no firm D call. The CDR3 is made up of 15 amino acids. V was cut by 5 bases and J by 2 bases, with 13 bases left in between. Germline V gene lookup returns CDR1 LGHNA and CDR2 YNFKEQ. The DNA for the CDR3 is TGTGCCAGCAGCTCCTTCTGGGCCGGCAATCAGCCCCAGCATTTT. Translation: CASSSFWAGNQPQHF.

This clone has just one count. The chain couples TRBV7-9 to TRBJ2-3, with D possibly TRBD1 on 5 matching bases. In germline, CDR1 is SEHNR, CDR2 FQNEAQ (reference sequence). Trimming left V 0 bases short and J 5 bases short, with 9 bases between. The CDR3 runs 14 residues. This CDR3 is CASSLAGVKDTQYF. The CDR3 bases are TGTGCCAGCAGCTTAGCAGGGGTGAAAGATACGCAGTATTTT. Full variable domain (rest looked up from reference TRBV7-9 and TRBJ2-3): DTGVSQNPRHKITKRGQNVTFRCDPISEHNRLYWYRQTLGQGPEFLTYFQNEAQLEKSRLLSDRFSAERPKGSFSTLEIQRTEQGDSAMYLCASSLAGVKDTQYFGPGTRLTVL.

The chain recombines TRBV19 with TRBJ1-5, with D perhaps TRBD1 (6 bases). The V gene lost 4 bases and the J gene lost 1 base, with 17 bases spanning the gap. Looked up from germline, CDR1 is LNHDA and CDR2 is SQIVND (reference sequence). The CDR3 sequence is 17 residues long. The CDR3 here is CASSTRGRTVSNQPQHF. CDR3 nucleotides: TGTGCCAGTAGTACGAGGGGACGGACAGTGAGCAATCAGCCCCAGCATTTT.

This CDR3 is CAISESAQGSQPQHF. In nucleotides, the CDR3 is TGTGCCATCAGTGAGTCGGCACAGGGGAGTCAGCCCCAGCATTTT. The V and J genes are TRBV10-3 and TRBJ1-5; 7 positions match TRBD1. Germline CDR1 reads ENHRY; CDR2 reads SYGVKD. The CDR3 has 15 residues. With 0 bases clipped from V and 6 bases from J, the junction kept 5 bases outside the gene matches.

The chain links TRBV2 to TRBJ1-2; D is unresolved. The CDR3 spans 13 residues. The germline V and J ends were trimmed by 2 bases and 8 bases, with 12 bases remaining between them. Germline values: CDR1 SNHLY, CDR2 FYNNEI. CDR3 amino acids: CASSESQSGGYTF. The DNA for the CDR3 is TGTGCCAGCAGTGAATCCCAGTCGGGAGGCTACACCTTC.

This chain joins TRBV2 and TRBJ2-7, with TRBD1 as a possible D gene (6 bases). The CDR3 covers 12 residues. Germline CDR1 reads SNHLY; CDR2 reads FYNNEI. Trimming removed 7 bases from V and 3 bases from J, with 10 bases in between. CDR3 sequence: CASTEQGYEQYF. CDR3 DNA sequence: TGTGCCAGCACCGAACAGGGCTACGAGCAGTACTTC.

The J gene is TRBJ2-1, the V gene TRBV7-3, with TRBD2 as a possible D gene (5 bases). Between the trimmed V and J ends, which lost 5 bases and 6 bases, there was a span of 20 bases. Germline-derived CDR1 and CDR2 are SGHTA and FQGTGA. The CDR3 loop spans 16 amino acids. The CDR3, as DNA: TGTGCCAGCAGCGCGAAAGGAGGCGGGTGGGCCAATGAGCAGTTCTTC. It translates to CASSAKGGGWANEQFF.

DNA for the CDR3: TGTGCCAGCAGCCACCCGGGACAGGGAAATGGCTACACCTTC. As protein: CASSHPGQGNGYTF. V and J are TRBV27 and TRBJ1-2, with 9 bases lining up with TRBD1. V was pared by 6 bases and J by 6 bases, with 8 bases of the junction left unmatched. The CDR3 runs to 14 residues. Germline CDR1 MNHEY, CDR2 SMNVEV (reference sequence).

The V and J genes are TRBV19 and TRBJ1-5, with TRBD1 matching over 7 bases. CDR3 size: 14 residues. With 9 bases clipped from V and 6 bases from J, the junction kept 11 bases outside the gene matches. Germline CDR1 and CDR2: LNHDA and SQIVND (reference sequence). The CDR3 DNA sequence: TGTGCCAGCCGGCCGACAGGGATGGGTCAGCCCCAGCATTTT. It yields the protein CASRPTGMGQPQHF.

The chain has TRBV19 and TRBJ1-4, with 7 bases identical to TRBD1. The germline V gene has CDR1 LNHDA and CDR2 SQIVND (reference sequence). V lost 6 bases to trimming and J lost 0 bases; unmatched junction nucleotides: 4. The CDR3 length is 15 residues. CDR3 nucleotides: TGTGCCAGTAGCACGGGGACAGCAACTAATGAAAAACTGTTTTTT. Amino acid sequence: CASSTGTATNEKLFF. The whole variable domain, remainder taken from reference TRBV19 and TRBJ1-4, is DGGITQSPKYLFRKEGQNVTLSCEQNLNHDAMYWYRQDPGQGLRLIYYSQIVNDFQKGDIAEGYSVSREKKESFPLTVTSAQKNPTAFYLCASSTGTATNEKLFFGSGTQLSVL.

A single count supports this clone. V usage is TRBV4-2 and J usage is TRBJ1-6; 7 bases agree with TRBD1. Losses at the gene ends were 0 bases for V and 9 bases for J; bases not matched to a gene: 8. CDR3 length: 16 amino acids. Germline CDR1 and CDR2: LGHNA and YNFKEQ. Here the CDR3 reads CASSQDRQGGSSPLHF. For the CDR3, the DNA is TGTGCCAGCAGCCAAGACCGACAGGGTGGGAGTTCACCCCTCCACTTT.

The V and J genes are TRBV30 and TRBJ1-2; TRBD1 matches 9 bases. CDR3 size: 16 residues. V lost 2 bases and J lost 7; bases outside the gene matches: 14. In germline, CDR1 is GTSNPN, CDR2 SVGIG (reference sequence). CDR3: CAWSHTTSDRGGGYTF. CDR3 in DNA: TGTGCCTGGAGTCATACCACCTCGGACAGGGGCGGTGGCTACACCTTC.

As to this clone: This sample includes further DNA sequences coding for the same CDR3. The chain carries TRBV30 and TRBJ1-2; D uncertain. The CDR3 runs to 11 residues. Per the germline V gene, CDR1 is GTSNPN and CDR2 is SVGIG (reference sequence). Trimming took 3 bases from V and 8 from J, leaving 10 bases between them. CDR3 bases: TGTGCCTGGAGACGGGGAGGCGGCTACACCTTC. Its translation is CAWRRGGGYTF.

This clone was recorded once. The chain has TRBV4-1 and TRBJ1-3; TRBD1 is a possible D gene (6 bases). From germline, CDR1 is MGHRA and CDR2 YSYEKL. V lost 4 bases and J 0 bases, leaving 10 bases between the germline ends. The CDR3 has 15 amino acids. As DNA, the CDR3 is TGCGCCAGCAGCCCTCCGACAGGCTCTGGAAACACCATATATTTT. Amino acid sequence: CASSPPTGSGNTIYF.

The chain joins TRBV19 to TRBJ1-5, with D unclear. This CDR3 has 15 residues. V lost 4 bases and J lost 5, with 15 bases in between. Germline V gene data show CDR1 as LNHDA and CDR2 as SQIVND (reference sequence). The CDR3 is CASSTRDGGDQPQHF. CDR3 nucleotides: TGTGCCAGTAGTACCCGCGACGGCGGAGATCAGCCCCAGCATTTT.

V is TRBV7-2 and J is TRBJ2-2; D unresolved. The CDR3 consists of 15 residues. CDR1 and CDR2 (germline): SGHTA, FQGNSA. Trimming shortened V by 2 bases and J by 0 bases, and 7 bases separated the two germline ends. This chain's CDR3 is CASSLNRPNTGELFF. The CDR3 DNA follows: TGTGCCAGCAGCTTAAACAGACCGAACACCGGGGAGCTGTTTTTT.